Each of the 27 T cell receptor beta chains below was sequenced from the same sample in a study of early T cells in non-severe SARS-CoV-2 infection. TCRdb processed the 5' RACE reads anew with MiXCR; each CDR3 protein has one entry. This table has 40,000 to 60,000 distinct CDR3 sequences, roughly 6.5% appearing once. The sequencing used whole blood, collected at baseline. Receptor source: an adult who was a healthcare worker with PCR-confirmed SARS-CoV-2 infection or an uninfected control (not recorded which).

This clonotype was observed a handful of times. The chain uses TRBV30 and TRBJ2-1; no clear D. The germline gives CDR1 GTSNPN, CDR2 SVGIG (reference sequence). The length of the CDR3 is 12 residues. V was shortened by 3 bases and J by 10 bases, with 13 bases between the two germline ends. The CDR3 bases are TGTGCCTGGAGCCCTCCGCGGCGGGAGCAGTTCTTC. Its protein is CAWSPPRREQFF.

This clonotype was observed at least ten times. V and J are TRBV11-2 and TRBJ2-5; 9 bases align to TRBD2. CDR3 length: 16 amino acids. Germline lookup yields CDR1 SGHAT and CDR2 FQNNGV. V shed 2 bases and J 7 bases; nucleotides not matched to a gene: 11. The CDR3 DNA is TGTGCCAGCAGCTTATTTGGGGGTAGCGGGGGCAGGACCCAGTACTTC. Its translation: CASSLFGGSGGRTQYF.

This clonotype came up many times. For the CDR3, the DNA is TGTGCCAGCAGCCCTAGGGGGACTAGCACCATGAACACCGGGGAGCTGTTTTTT. Protein product: CASSPRGTSTMNTGELFF. This sequence joins TRBV9 and TRBJ2-2; 9 positions match TRBD2. The CDR3 has 18 residues. Germline V CDR1 and CDR2: SGDLS, YYNGEE. The trim removed 4 bases at V and 1 base at J, leaving 11 bases unmatched.

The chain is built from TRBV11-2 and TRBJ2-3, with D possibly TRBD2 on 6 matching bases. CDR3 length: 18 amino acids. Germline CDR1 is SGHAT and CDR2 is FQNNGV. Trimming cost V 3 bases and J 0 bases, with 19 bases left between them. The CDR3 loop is CASSFFGVGGTSTDTQYF. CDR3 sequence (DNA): TGTGCCAGCAGCTTTTTCGGCGTCGGGGGTACTAGCACAGATACGCAGTATTTT. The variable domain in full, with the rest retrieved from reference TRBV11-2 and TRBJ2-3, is EAGVAQSPRYKIIEKRQSVAFWCNPISGHATLYWYQQILGQGPKLLIQFQNNGVVDDSQLPKDRFSAERLKGVDSTLKIQPAKLEDSAVYLCASSFFGVGGTSTDTQYFGPGTRLTVL.

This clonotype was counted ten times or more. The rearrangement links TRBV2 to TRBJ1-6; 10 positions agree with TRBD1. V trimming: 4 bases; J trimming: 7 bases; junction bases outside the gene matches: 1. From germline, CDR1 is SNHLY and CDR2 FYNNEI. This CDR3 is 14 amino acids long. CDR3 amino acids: CASSGDRGNSPLHF. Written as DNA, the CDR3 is TGTGCCAGCAGTGGGGACAGGGGAAATTCACCCCTCCACTTT.

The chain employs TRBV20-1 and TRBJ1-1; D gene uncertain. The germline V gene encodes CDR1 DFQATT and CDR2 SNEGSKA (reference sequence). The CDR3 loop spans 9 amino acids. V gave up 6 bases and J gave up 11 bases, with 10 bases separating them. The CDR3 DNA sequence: TGCAGTGCCGAAGAGGCCGCTTTCTTT. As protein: CSAEEAAFF.

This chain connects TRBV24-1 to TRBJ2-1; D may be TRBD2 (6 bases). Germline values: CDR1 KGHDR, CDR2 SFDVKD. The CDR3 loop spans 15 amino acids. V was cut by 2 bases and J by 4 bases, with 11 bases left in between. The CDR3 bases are TGTGCCACCAGTGATTACGGGGGTGGTTACAATGAGCAGTTCTTC. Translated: CATSDYGGGYNEQFF.

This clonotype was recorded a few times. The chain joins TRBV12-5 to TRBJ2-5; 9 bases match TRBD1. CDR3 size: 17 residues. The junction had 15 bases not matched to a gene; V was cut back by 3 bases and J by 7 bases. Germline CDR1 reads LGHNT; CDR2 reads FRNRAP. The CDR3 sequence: CASGFAGTGLYQGTQYF. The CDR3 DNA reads TGTGCTAGTGGTTTCGCCGGGACAGGGCTTTACCAGGGGACCCAGTACTTC.

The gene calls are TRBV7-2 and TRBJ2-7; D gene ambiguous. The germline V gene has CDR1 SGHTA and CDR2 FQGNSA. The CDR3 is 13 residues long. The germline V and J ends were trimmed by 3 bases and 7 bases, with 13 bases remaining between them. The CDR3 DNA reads TGTGCCAGCAGCTTCGGCCAAGGCCTAGAGCAGTACTTC. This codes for CASSFGQGLEQYF.

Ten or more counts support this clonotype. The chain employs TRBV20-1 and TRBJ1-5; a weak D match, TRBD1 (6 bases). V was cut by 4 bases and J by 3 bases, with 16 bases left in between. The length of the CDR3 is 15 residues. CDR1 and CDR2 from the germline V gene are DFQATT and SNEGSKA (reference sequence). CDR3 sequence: CSATPGQKVNQPQHF. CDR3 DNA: TGCAGTGCTACCCCGGGACAAAAAGTCAATCAGCCCCAGCATTTT.

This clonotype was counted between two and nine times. The CDR3 region is CASTGDRRSGANVLTF. CDR3 nucleotides: TGTGCCAGCACCGGGGACAGGCGCTCTGGGGCCAACGTCCTGACTTTC. This sequence joins TRBV2 and TRBJ2-6, with 8 bases matching TRBD1. The CDR3 is 16 amino acids. Germline V gene data show CDR1 as SNHLY and CDR2 as FYNNEI. The trim removed 7 bases at V and 0 bases at J, leaving 5 bases unmatched.

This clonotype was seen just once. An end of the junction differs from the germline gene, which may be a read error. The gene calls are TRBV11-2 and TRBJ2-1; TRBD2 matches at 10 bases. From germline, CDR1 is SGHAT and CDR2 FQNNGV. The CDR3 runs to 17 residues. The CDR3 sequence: CASSTTLLAGAYNEQLF. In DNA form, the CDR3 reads TGTGCCAGCAGCACAACCCTCCTAGCGGGGGCTTACAATGAGCAGCTCTTC.

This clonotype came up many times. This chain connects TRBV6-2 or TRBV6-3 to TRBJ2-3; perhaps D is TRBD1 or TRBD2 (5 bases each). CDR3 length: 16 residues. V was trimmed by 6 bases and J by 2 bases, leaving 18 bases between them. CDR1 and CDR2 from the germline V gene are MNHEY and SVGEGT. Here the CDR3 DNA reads TGTGCCAGCAGAAGACCTACCGGGACCCTCACAGATACGCAGTATTTT. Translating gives CASRRPTGTLTDTQYF.

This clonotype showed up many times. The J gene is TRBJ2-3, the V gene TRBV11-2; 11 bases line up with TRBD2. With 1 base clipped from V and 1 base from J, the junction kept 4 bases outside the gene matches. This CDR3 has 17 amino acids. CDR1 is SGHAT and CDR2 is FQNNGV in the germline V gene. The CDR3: CASSLGPGLAGTDTQYF. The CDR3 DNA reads TGTGCCAGCAGCTTAGGCCCGGGACTAGCGGGCACAGATACGCAGTATTTT.

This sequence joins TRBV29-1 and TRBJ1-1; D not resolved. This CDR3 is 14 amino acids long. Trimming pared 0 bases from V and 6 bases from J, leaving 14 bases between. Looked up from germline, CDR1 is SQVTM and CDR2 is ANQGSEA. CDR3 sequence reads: CSVEEWGGSSEAFF. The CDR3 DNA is TGCAGCGTTGAAGAATGGGGAGGGAGCTCTGAAGCTTTCTTT.

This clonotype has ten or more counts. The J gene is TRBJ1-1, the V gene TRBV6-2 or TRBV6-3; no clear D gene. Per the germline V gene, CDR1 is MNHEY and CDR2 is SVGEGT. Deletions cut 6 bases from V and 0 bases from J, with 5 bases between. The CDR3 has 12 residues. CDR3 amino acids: CASRRMNTEAFF. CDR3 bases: TGTGCCAGCAGACGCATGAACACTGAAGCTTTCTTT.

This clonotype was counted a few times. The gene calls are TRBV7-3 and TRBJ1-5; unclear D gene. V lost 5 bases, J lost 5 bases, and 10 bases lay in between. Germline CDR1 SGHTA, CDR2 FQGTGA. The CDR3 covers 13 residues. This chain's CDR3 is CASSRRVDQPQHF. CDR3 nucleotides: TGTGCCAGCAGCCGACGAGTAGATCAGCCCCAGCATTTT.

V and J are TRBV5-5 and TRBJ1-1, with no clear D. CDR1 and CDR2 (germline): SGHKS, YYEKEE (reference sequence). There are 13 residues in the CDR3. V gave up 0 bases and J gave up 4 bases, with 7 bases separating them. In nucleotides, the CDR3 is TGTGCCAGCAGCTTGGGCGTAGGCACTGAAGCTTTCTTT. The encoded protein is CASSLGVGTEAFF. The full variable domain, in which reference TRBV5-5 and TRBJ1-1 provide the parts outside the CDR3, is DAGVTQSPTHLIKTRGQQVTLRCSPISGHKSVSWYQQVLGQGPQFIFQYYEKEERGRGNFPDRFSARQFPNYSSELNVNALLLGDSALYLCASSLGVGTEAFFGQGTRLTVV.

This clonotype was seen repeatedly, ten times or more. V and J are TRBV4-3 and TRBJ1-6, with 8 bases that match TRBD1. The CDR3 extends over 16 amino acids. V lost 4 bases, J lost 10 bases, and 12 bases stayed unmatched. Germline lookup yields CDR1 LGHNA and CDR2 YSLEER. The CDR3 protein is CASSPGIDRGYSPLHF. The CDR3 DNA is TGCGCCAGCAGCCCCGGAATCGACAGGGGATACTCACCCCTCCACTTT.

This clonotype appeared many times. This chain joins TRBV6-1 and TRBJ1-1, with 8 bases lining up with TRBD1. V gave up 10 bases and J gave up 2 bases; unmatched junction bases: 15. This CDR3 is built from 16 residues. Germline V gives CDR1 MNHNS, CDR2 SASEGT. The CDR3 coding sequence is TGTGCCACGTTGCCTGGGTGGGACAGGATTAACACTGAAGCTTTCTTT. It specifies CATLPGWDRINTEAFF.

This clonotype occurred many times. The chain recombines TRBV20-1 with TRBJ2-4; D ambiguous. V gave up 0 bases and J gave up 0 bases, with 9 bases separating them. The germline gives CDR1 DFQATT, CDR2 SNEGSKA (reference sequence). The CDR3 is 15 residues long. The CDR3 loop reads CSARDPVLAKNIQYF. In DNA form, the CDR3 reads TGCAGTGCTAGAGATCCCGTGCTAGCCAAAAACATTCAGTACTTC.

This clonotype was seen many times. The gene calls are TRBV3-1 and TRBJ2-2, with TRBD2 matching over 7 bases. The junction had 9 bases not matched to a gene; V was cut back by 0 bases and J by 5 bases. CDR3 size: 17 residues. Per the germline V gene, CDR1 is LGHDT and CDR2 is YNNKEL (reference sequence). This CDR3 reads CASSQDFLPSGTGELFF. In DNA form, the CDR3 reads TGTGCCAGCAGCCAAGATTTCCTTCCTAGCGGTACCGGGGAGCTGTTTTTT.

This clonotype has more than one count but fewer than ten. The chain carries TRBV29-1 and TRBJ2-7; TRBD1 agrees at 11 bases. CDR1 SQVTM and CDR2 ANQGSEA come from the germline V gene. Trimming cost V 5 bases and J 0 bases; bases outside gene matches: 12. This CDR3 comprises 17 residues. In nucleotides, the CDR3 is TGCAGCGTTTGGGACAGGGGGTCCTTATTACCCTCCTACGAGCAGTACTTC. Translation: CSVWDRGSLLPSYEQYF.

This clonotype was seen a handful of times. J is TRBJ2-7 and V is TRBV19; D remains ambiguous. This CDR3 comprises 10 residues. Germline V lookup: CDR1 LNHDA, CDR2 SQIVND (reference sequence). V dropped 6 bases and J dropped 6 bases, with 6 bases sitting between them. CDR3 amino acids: CASSSPEQYF. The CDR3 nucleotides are TGTGCCAGTAGCTCCCCCGAGCAGTACTTC.

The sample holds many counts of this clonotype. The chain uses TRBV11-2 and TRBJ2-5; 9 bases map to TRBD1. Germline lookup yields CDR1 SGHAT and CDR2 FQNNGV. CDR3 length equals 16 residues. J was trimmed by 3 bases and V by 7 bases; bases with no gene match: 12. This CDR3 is CASTLRPGQGEETQYF. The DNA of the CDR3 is TGTGCCAGCACTCTACGACCGGGACAGGGAGAAGAGACCCAGTACTTC. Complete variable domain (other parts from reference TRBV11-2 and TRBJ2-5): EAGVAQSPRYKIIEKRQSVAFWCNPISGHATLYWYQQILGQGPKLLIQFQNNGVVDDSQLPKDRFSAERLKGVDSTLKIQPAKLEDSAVYLCASTLRPGQGEETQYFGPGTRLLVL.

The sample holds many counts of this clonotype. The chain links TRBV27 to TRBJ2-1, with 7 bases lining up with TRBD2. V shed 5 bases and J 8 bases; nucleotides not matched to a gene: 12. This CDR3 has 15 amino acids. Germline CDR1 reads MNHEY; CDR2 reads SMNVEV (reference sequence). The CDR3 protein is CASSHPTEGRDEQFF. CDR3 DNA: TGTGCCAGCAGTCACCCGACGGAGGGGAGGGATGAGCAGTTCTTC.

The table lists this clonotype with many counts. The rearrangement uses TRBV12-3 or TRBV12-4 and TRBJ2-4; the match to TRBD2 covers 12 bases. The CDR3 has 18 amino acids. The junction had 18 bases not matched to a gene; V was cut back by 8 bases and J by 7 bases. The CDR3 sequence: CASGRQLSSGGAVNIQYF. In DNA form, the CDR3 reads TGTGCCAGCGGACGACAGTTATCTAGCGGGGGGGCCGTGAACATTCAGTACTTC.